The 32 T cell receptor beta chains presented below share a single source sample, sequenced in a study of CD8 T cells in Susac syndrome (dated by TCRdb to between 2018 and 2021). Library creation used the immunoSEQ multiplex PCR assay. RNA was extracted with the RNeasy kit and roughly 0.45 to 1 ug was reverse transcribed using random hexamers. The public reads were run again by TCRdb, first through fastp at Q25 and then through MiXCR, and only productive beta chains were kept. All rows with the same CDR3 protein become a single entry with the most common DNA and genes. This sample is represented by about 200,000 distinct CDR3 sequences; under 97% of them were singletons. The top ten clones comprise about 0.093% of the sample. Specimen: CD4+ T cells from PBMCs. The origin of the receptors is a human donor with multiple sclerosis.

The genes are TRBV12-3 or TRBV12-4 and TRBJ2-5, with D uncertain. CDR3 size: 15 residues. Trimming left V 4 bases short and J 1 base short, with 13 bases between. CDR3 residues: CASSSNRAAQETQYF. CDR3 bases: TGTGCCAGCAGTTCGAACCGGGCAGCCCAAGAGACCCAGTACTTC.

This clonotype was counted once. The rearrangement uses TRBV19 and TRBJ2-7, with TRBD2 identical over 8 bases. From germline, CDR1 is LNHDA and CDR2 SQIVND (reference sequence). J gave up 2 bases and V 6 bases, and 0 bases lay outside the gene matches. The CDR3 sequence is 12 residues long. The CDR3 loop reads CASRGLAYEQYF. The CDR3 bases are TGTGCCAGTAGGGGACTAGCCTACGAGCAGTACTTC.

The genes are TRBV15 and TRBJ2-5, with D hard to call. Per germline, CDR1 LNHNV and CDR2 YYDKDF (reference sequence). The CDR3 is made up of 14 amino acids. The V end lost 5 bases, the J end lost 5 bases, and 15 bases lay between the germline ends. The CDR3 here is CATSPVEPQETQYF. The CDR3 bases are TGTGCCACCAGCCCGGTAGAGCCTCAGGAGACCCAGTACTTC.

This chain links TRBV14 with TRBJ2-1; 8 bases fit TRBD1. V was clipped by 5 bases and J by 1 base; unmatched bases: 1. The germline gives CDR1 SGHDN, CDR2 FVKESK. The CDR3 consists of 14 residues. The CDR3 reads CASSRDRSYNEQFF. The CDR3 bases are TGTGCCAGCAGCAGGGACAGGTCCTACAATGAGCAGTTCTTC.

The V call is TRBV6-5, the J call TRBJ2-7; D call uncertain. The CDR3 totals 12 residues. Germline V lookup: CDR1 MNHEY, CDR2 SVGAGI. Deletions cut 5 bases from V and 6 bases from J, with 11 bases between. This CDR3 reads CASSETWSEQYF. The CDR3, as DNA: TGTGCCAGCAGTGAAACATGGAGCGAGCAGTACTTC.

The rearrangement links TRBV28 to TRBJ2-7; 9 nucleotides align to TRBD1. Losses at the gene ends were 4 bases for V and 0 bases for J; bases not matched to a gene: 7. The germline V gene has CDR1 MDHEN and CDR2 SYDVKM. The CDR3 sequence is 16 residues long. The CDR3 DNA sequence: TGTGCCAGCAGTTCGGAAGGACAGGGGAGCTCCTACGAGCAGTACTTC. Translation: CASSSEGQGSSYEQYF.

This clonotype was observed once. In DNA, the CDR3 is TGTGCCTGGAGTGAGGGAACACCCCTCCACTTT. This encodes CAWSEGTPLHF. The gene calls are TRBV30 and TRBJ1-6; D is ambiguous. V gave up 1 base and J gave up 11 bases, with 6 bases separating them. This CDR3 spans 11 amino acids. In germline, CDR1 is GTSNPN, CDR2 SVGIG (reference sequence).

V gene TRBV29-1 combines with J gene TRBJ2-1, with 7 bases aligning to TRBD1. CDR1 is SQVTM and CDR2 is ANQGSEA in the germline V gene. This CDR3 has 16 residues. V lost 5 bases, J lost 0 bases, and 10 bases stayed unmatched. The chain's CDR3 is CSVSYLNRGSYNEQFF. As DNA, the CDR3 is TGCAGCGTTTCCTACCTCAACAGGGGCTCCTACAATGAGCAGTTCTTC.

The chain uses TRBV14 and TRBJ2-1; possible D gene TRBD1, 5 bases. The CDR3 covers 14 residues. The germline CDR1 and CDR2 sequences are SGHDN and FVKESK. V lost 2 bases and J lost 4, with 9 bases in between. This CDR3 reads CASSQHPGYNEQFF. The CDR3 DNA follows: TGTGCCAGCAGCCAACATCCAGGGTACAATGAGCAGTTCTTC.

This chain connects TRBV10-3 to TRBJ2-1; D may correspond to TRBD1 or TRBD2 (5 bases each). Per germline, CDR1 ENHRY and CDR2 SYGVKD. Trimming shortened V by 0 bases and J by 12 bases, and 9 bases separated the two germline ends. The CDR3 runs to 12 residues. CDR3: CAISESQGAQFF. Written as DNA, the CDR3 is TGTGCCATCAGTGAGTCCCAGGGAGCGCAGTTCTTC.

The chain carries TRBV20-1 and TRBJ2-4; possible D gene TRBD2, 5 bases. This CDR3 comprises 17 residues. The V gene lost 0 bases and the J gene lost 8 bases, with 23 bases spanning the gap. Germline-derived CDR1 and CDR2 are DFQATT and SNEGSKA (reference sequence). The CDR3 sequence: CSARDYLAWGLEDIQYF. The CDR3 DNA is TGCAGTGCTAGAGATTATCTAGCCTGGGGATTGGAGGACATTCAGTACTTC.

The rearrangement joins TRBV20-1 to TRBJ2-7, with 7 positions matching TRBD1. CDR3 length: 15 amino acids. V trimming: 0 bases; J trimming: 0 bases; junction bases outside the gene matches: 5. Germline-derived CDR1 and CDR2 are DFQATT and SNEGSKA (reference sequence). This CDR3 is CSARDLRGPSYEQYF. CDR3 bases: TGCAGTGCTAGAGATCTTAGGGGGCCCTCCTACGAGCAGTACTTC.

V usage is TRBV15 and J usage is TRBJ1-6, with 9 bases that match TRBD1. From germline, CDR1 is LNHNV and CDR2 YYDKDF (reference sequence). This CDR3 has 17 amino acids. V lost 0 bases and J lost 7; bases outside the gene matches: 7. CDR3 nucleotides: TGTGCCACCAGCAGAGAGGCGGGACAGGGCCCAAATTCACCCCTCCACTTT. Protein: CATSREAGQGPNSPLHF. The whole variable domain, filled in from reference TRBV15 and TRBJ1-6, reads DAMVIQNPRYQVTQFGKPVTLSCSQTLNHNVMYWYQQKSSQAPKLLFHYYDKDFNNEADTPDNFQSRRPNTSFCFLDIRSPGLGDTAMYLCATSREAGQGPNSPLHFGNGTRLTVT.

This chain uses TRBV9 with TRBJ2-2; D gene uncertain. V dropped 6 bases and J dropped 0 bases, with 15 bases sitting between them. Per the germline V gene, CDR1 is SGDLS and CDR2 is YYNGEE. The CDR3 runs to 16 residues. The DNA for the CDR3 is TGTGCCAGCAACCCCGCCGGAGCTACGAACACCGGGGAGCTGTTTTTT. Its protein product is CASNPAGATNTGELFF.

The CDR3 nucleotides are TGTGCCAGCAGCCAAGTATACACATCTGACGAGCAGTACTTC. Translated, it gives CASSQVYTSDEQYF. The V gene is TRBV3-1, the J gene TRBJ2-7; no firm D call. Germline V gene sequence: CDR1 LGHDT, CDR2 YNNKEL (reference sequence). The CDR3 is made up of 14 amino acids. V lost 1 base and J 5 bases, leaving 12 bases between the germline ends.

This rearrangement joins TRBV25-1 to TRBJ2-7; TRBD1 matches at 11 bases. The J segment lost 4 bases and the V segment lost 4 bases, leaving 6 bases of the junction unmatched. The CDR3 runs 15 residues. Germline V gene lookup returns CDR1 MGHDK and CDR2 SYGVNS. CDR3 sequence: CASSGRDRGWYEQYF. Written as DNA, the CDR3 is TGTGCCAGCAGTGGCCGGGACAGGGGGTGGTACGAGCAGTACTTC.

The chain employs TRBV4-3 and TRBJ2-1; maybe TRBD1 (7 bases). Germline CDR1 LGHNA, CDR2 YSLEER. The CDR3 consists of 15 residues. The germline V and J ends were trimmed by 4 bases and 9 bases, with 19 bases remaining between them. CDR3 coding DNA: TGCGCCAGCAGCCGGATCGAGCGACAGGGAGGTGAGCAGTTCTTC. Its translation: CASSRIERQGGEQFF.

This chain uses TRBV29-1 with TRBJ1-2, with 7 bases aligning to TRBD1. Trimming at V came to 7 bases and at J to 3 bases, leaving 11 bases not matched to a gene. The CDR3 is made up of 14 amino acids. Germline V CDR1 and CDR2: SQVTM, ANQGSEA. The CDR3 coding sequence is TGCAGCGCTAACCTCGGGGACAGCCACTATGGCTACACCTTC. As protein: CSANLGDSHYGYTF. Filled out from reference TRBV29-1 and TRBJ1-2, the complete variable domain reads SAVISQKPSRDICQRGTSLTIQCQVDSQVTMMFWYRQQPGQSLTLIATANQGSEATYESGFVIDKFPISRPNLTFSTLTVSNMSPEDSSIYLCSANLGDSHYGYTFGSGTRLTVV.

This clonotype occurred once. The chain carries TRBV5-1 and TRBJ2-5; TRBD2 aligns across 13 bases. This CDR3 region has 16 residues. Looked up from germline, CDR1 is SGHRS and CDR2 is YFSETQ. The V gene end was trimmed by 4 bases and the J gene end by 2 bases; junction bases not matched to a gene: 5. Written as DNA, the CDR3 is TGCGCCAGCAGCCCCGGGACTAGCGGGGAACAAGAGACCCAGTACTTC. It yields the protein CASSPGTSGEQETQYF.

The chain combines TRBV12-3 or TRBV12-4 with TRBJ2-2; 10 positions match TRBD1. CDR3 size: 15 residues. Unmatched junction bases numbered 8, after V lost 6 bases and J lost 7 bases. This CDR3 reads CASSQGQGRIGELFF. The CDR3 coding sequence is TGTGCCAGCAGCCAGGGACAGGGGAGGATCGGGGAGCTGTTTTTT.

This sequence joins TRBV20-1 and TRBJ1-1, with 10 nucleotides matching TRBD1. Looked up from germline, CDR1 is DFQATT and CDR2 is SNEGSKA (reference sequence). V was clipped by 0 bases and J by 0 bases; unmatched bases: 7. This CDR3 has 17 amino acids. The DNA of the CDR3 is TGCAGTGCTAGAGATAGGGACAGGGGCACCCTGAACACTGAAGCTTTCTTT. Residues: CSARDRDRGTLNTEAFF.

The chain uses TRBV18 and TRBJ1-5; unclear D gene. Germline V gene data show CDR1 as KGHSH and CDR2 as LQKENI. Trimming pared 2 bases from V and 7 bases from J, leaving 9 bases between. CDR3 length: 13 amino acids. CDR3 amino acids: CASSPSPKQPQHF. In DNA, the CDR3 is TGTGCCAGCTCACCAAGCCCCAAGCAGCCCCAGCATTTT. The full variable domain, completed using reference TRBV18 and TRBJ1-5, is NAGVMQNPRHLVRRRGQEARLRCSPMKGHSHVYWYRQLPEEGLKFMVYLQKENIIDESGMPKERFSAEFPKEGPSILRIQQVVRGDSAAYFCASSPSPKQPQHFGDGTRLSIL.

V is TRBV19 and J is TRBJ2-7; D is ambiguous. The CDR3 consists of 13 residues. CDR1 is LNHDA and CDR2 is SQIVND in the germline V gene (reference sequence). Trimming removed 6 bases from V and 3 bases from J, with 12 bases in between. CDR3 sequence (DNA): TGTGCCAGTAGGGGTATAGGGCGCTACGAGCAGTACTTC. This translates into CASRGIGRYEQYF.

The sample holds one count of this clonotype. The CDR3 nucleotides are TGTGCCAGCAGCCCTCCGGAGTCCGGCTACGAGCAGTACTTC. Its protein is CASSPPESGYEQYF. The rearrangement joins TRBV28 to TRBJ2-7; D call uncertain. V was clipped by 6 bases and J by 3 bases, with 15 bases between them. The CDR3 covers 14 residues. Germline CDR1 MDHEN, CDR2 SYDVKM.

This chain joins TRBV9 and TRBJ2-7, with D tentatively TRBD2 (5 bases). This CDR3 is built from 14 residues. Trimming took 0 bases from V and 5 from J, leaving 12 bases between them. Germline V lookup: CDR1 SGDLS, CDR2 YYNGEE. CDR3 sequence reads: CASSVASGNDEQYF. As DNA, the CDR3 is TGTGCCAGCAGCGTAGCTTCCGGGAATGACGAGCAGTACTTC.

In DNA form, the CDR3 reads TGTGCCAGCAGTCCACAGACGACGAACACTGAAGCTTTCTTT. This codes for CASSPQTTNTEAFF. The chain links TRBV28 to TRBJ1-1, with D unresolved. Deletions cut 5 bases from V and 1 base from J, with 11 bases between. The CDR3 sequence is 14 residues long. Germline V CDR1 and CDR2: MDHEN, SYDVKM. Supplemented by reference TRBV28 and TRBJ1-1, the full variable domain reads DVKVTQSSRYLVKRTGEKVFLECVQDMDHENMFWYRQDPGLGLRLIYFSYDVKMKEKGDIPEGYSVSREKKERFSLILESASTNQTSMYLCASSPQTTNTEAFFGQGTRLTVV.

V is TRBV28 and J is TRBJ2-7; D is ambiguous. The CDR3 spans 12 residues. The V end was cut by 5 bases, the J end by 4 bases, with 9 bases between. Germline loops: CDR1 MDHEN, CDR2 SYDVKM. The CDR3 sequence: CASSEARYEQYF. In DNA form, the CDR3 reads TGTGCCAGCAGTGAGGCAAGATACGAGCAGTACTTC.

The chain employs TRBV29-1 and TRBJ2-5; 7 nucleotides agree with TRBD2. This CDR3 contains 12 residues. The germline CDR1 and CDR2 sequences are SQVTM and ANQGSEA. Trimming removed 2 bases from V and 4 bases from J; junction bases left unmatched: 1. The CDR3 here is CSVELAAETQYF. In nucleotides, the CDR3 is TGCAGCGTTGAACTAGCGGCAGAGACCCAGTACTTC.

V gene TRBV30 combines with J gene TRBJ1-1; TRBD1 matches 7 bases. V dropped 2 bases and J dropped 1; count of bases not matched to a gene: 4. The CDR3 runs to 14 residues. Germline lookup yields CDR1 GTSNPN and CDR2 SVGIG (reference sequence). The CDR3 coding sequence is TGTGCCTGGAGTCAGGGGGGTAAGAACACTGAAGCTTTCTTT. Translation gives CAWSQGGKNTEAFF.

V and J are TRBV9 and TRBJ1-5, with D perhaps TRBD1 (5 bases). From germline, CDR1 is SGDLS and CDR2 YYNGEE. The CDR3 extends over 15 amino acids. V gave up 0 bases and J gave up 5 bases, with 12 bases separating them. The CDR3: CASSVDGGTHQPQHF. The DNA for the CDR3 is TGTGCCAGCAGCGTAGATGGGGGGACGCATCAGCCCCAGCATTTT. Complete variable domain (other parts from reference TRBV9 and TRBJ1-5): DSGVTQTPKHLITATGQRVTLRCSPRSGDLSVYWYQQSLDQGLQFLIQYYNGEERAKGNILERFSAQQFPDLHSELNLSSLELGDSALYFCASSVDGGTHQPQHFGDGTRLSIL.

This clonotype came up once. The V gene is TRBV7-9, the J gene TRBJ2-1; 9 bases map to TRBD2. Germline V gene lookup returns CDR1 SEHNR and CDR2 FQNEAQ (reference sequence). V dropped 5 bases and J dropped 5; count of bases not matched to a gene: 7. The CDR3 has 15 amino acids. CDR3 nucleotides: TGTGCCAGCAGCCTGGGACTAGCTATCCACAATGAGCAGTTCTTC. Residues: CASSLGLAIHNEQFF.

The genes are TRBV3-1 and TRBJ1-1, with D unclear. V lost 1 base and J lost 6, with 15 bases in between. The CDR3 has 15 residues. Per germline, CDR1 LGHDT and CDR2 YNNKEL (reference sequence). CDR3 region: CASSQVMRASPEAFF. The DNA for the CDR3 is TGTGCCAGCAGCCAAGTAATGAGGGCGTCTCCTGAAGCTTTCTTT.